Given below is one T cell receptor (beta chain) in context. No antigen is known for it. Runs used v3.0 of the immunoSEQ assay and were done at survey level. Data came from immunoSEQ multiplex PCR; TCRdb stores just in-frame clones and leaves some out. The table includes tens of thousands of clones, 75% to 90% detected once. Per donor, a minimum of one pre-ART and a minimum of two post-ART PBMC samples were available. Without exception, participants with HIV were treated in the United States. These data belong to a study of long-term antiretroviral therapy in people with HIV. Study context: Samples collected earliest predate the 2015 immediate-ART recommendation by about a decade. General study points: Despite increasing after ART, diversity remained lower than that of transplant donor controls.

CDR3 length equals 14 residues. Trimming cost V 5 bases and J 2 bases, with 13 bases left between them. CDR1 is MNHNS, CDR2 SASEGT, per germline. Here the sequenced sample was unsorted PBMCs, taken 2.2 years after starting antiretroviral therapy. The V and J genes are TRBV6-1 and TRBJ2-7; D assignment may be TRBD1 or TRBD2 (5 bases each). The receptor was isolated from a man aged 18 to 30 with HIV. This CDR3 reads CASSLGPTAYEQYF. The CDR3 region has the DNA TGTGCCAGCAGTCTGGGACCTACAGCCTACGAGCAGTACTTC.